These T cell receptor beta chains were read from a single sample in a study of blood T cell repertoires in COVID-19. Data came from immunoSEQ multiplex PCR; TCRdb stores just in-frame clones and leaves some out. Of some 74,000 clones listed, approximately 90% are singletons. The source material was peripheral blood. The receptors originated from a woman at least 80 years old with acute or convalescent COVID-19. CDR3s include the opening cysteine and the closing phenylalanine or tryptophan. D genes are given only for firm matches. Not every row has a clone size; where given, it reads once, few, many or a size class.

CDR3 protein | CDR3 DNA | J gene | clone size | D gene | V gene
CASSEGAGVNYGYTF | TGTGCCAGCAGTGAAGGGGCAGGCGTCAACTATGGCTACACCTTC | TRBJ1-2 | . | . | TRBV6-1
CASSQGRGPFYGYTF | TGTGCCAGCAGCCAAGGGCGGGGCCCCTTCTATGGCTACACCTTC | TRBJ1-2 | . | . | TRBV3-1/TRBV3-2
CATSRDRERNTGELFF | TGTGCCACCAGCAGAGATCGGGAGAGGAACACCGGGGAGCTGTTTTTT | TRBJ2-2 | . | . | TRBV15
CASSQEPLRGEQYF | TGTGCCAGCAGCCAAGAACCATTGCGGGGGGAGCAGTACTTC | TRBJ2-7 | . | TRBD2 | TRBV4-2
CASQPGQVNTEAFF | TGTGCCAGCCAACCGGGACAGGTGAACACTGAAGCTTTCTTT | TRBJ1-1 | . | TRBD1 | TRBV10-3
CASSLRGDRVSGSGNTIYF | TGTGCCAGCAGCTTAAGAGGGGACAGGGTCTCGGGCTCTGGAAACACCATATATTTT | TRBJ1-3 | . | TRBD1 | TRBV7-2
CASSLQGATNEKLFF | TGTGCCAGCAGCTTACAGGGTGCAACTAATGAAAAACTGTTTTTT | TRBJ1-4 | . | . | TRBV7-2
CASSVAGRGTGELFF | TGTGCCAGCAGCGTAGCTGGCAGGGGTACCGGGGAGCTGTTTTTT | TRBJ2-2 | . | . | TRBV9
CASSPSTRGGTDTQYF | TGTGCCAGCAGCCCCTCAACCCGGGGGGGCACAGATACGCAGTATTTT | TRBJ2-3 | . | TRBD2 | TRBV9
CASSSQSGTATLSNEKLFF | TGTGCCAGCAGCTCCCAGAGTGGGACAGCGACCCTTTCTAATGAAAAACTGTTTTTT | TRBJ1-4 | . | TRBD1 | TRBV13
CASSKDRGSPLHF | TGTGCCAGTAGTAAGGACAGGGGCTCACCCCTCCACTTT | TRBJ1-6 | . | TRBD1 | TRBV19
CASKQGWGTGELFF | TGTGCCAGTAAACAGGGATGGGGAACCGGGGAGCTGTTTTTT | TRBJ2-2 | . | . | TRBV6-5
CASSLDRAGYTF | TGTGCCAGCAGCTTAGACAGGGCTGGCTACACCTTC | TRBJ1-2 | . | . | TRBV7-2
CASSPTGVNTEAFF | TGTGCCAGCTCACCTACAGGGGTAAACACTGAAGCTTTCTTT | TRBJ1-1 | . | TRBD1 | TRBV18
CASSRGGTEAFF | TGTGCCAGCAGCCGGGGAGGGACTGAAGCTTTCTTT | TRBJ1-1 | . | . | TRBV3-1/TRBV3-2
CASSLRNSAGEQYF | TGTGCCAGCAGCTTGCGAAATTCCGCGGGAGAGCAGTACTTC | TRBJ2-7 | . | . | TRBV5-4
CASSIGPGQGAETGYTF | TGTGCCAGTAGTATAGGCCCTGGACAGGGGGCGGAAACTGGCTACACCTTC | TRBJ1-2 | . | TRBD1 | TRBV19
CASSIWLAGGRGPEQFF | TGTGCCAGTAGTATCTGGCTAGCGGGGGGGCGGGGTCCTGAGCAGTTCTTC | TRBJ2-1 | . | TRBD2 | TRBV19
CASSSMGPANYGYTF | TGTGCCAGCAGCTCGATGGGGCCAGCTAACTATGGCTACACCTTC | TRBJ1-2 | . | . | TRBV5-4
CASSEVSRWGGSSYNEQFF | TGTGCCAGCAGTGAAGTTTCACGATGGGGTGGGAGCTCCTACAATGAGCAGTTCTTC | TRBJ2-1 | . | . | TRBV2
CASSQDYSLEAFF | TGCGCCAGCAGCCAAGACTACTCTCTTGAAGCTTTCTTT | TRBJ1-1 | . | . | TRBV4-1
CASSFHMNTGELFF | TGTGCCAGCAGCTTTCACATGAACACCGGGGAGCTGTTTTTT | TRBJ2-2 | . | . | TRBV7-3
CASSLGAGAFNIQYF | TGCGCCAGCAGCTTGGGGGCGGGGGCTTTTAACATTCAGTACTTC | TRBJ2-4 | . | . | TRBV5-1
CASSVATGSTEAFF | TGTGCCAGCAGCGTAGCTACAGGGAGCACTGAAGCTTTCTTT | TRBJ1-1 | . | . | TRBV9
CASSLGTVSTDTQYF | TGTGCCAGCAGTTTAGGGACAGTTAGCACAGATACGCAGTATTTT | TRBJ2-3 | few | TRBD1 | TRBV27
CASSESRELYF | TGTGCCAGCAGTGAATCGAGGGAGCTATATTTT | TRBJ1-3 | . | . | TRBV2
CASSLSPMVDEAFF | TGCGCCAGCAGCTTGAGTCCCATGGTAGATGAAGCTTTCTTT | TRBJ1-1 | . | . | TRBV5-1
CASSEISGNTQYF | TGTGCCAGCAGTGAAATTTCCGGGAATACGCAGTATTTT | TRBJ2-3 | . | . | TRBV25-1
CASSQDPGTGYRAFF | TGTGCCAGCAGCCAAGACCCGGGGACAGGGTATAGAGCTTTCTTT | TRBJ1-1 | . | TRBD1 | TRBV3-1/TRBV3-2
CSASPTGGVQPQHF | TGCAGTGCTAGTCCTACAGGGGGCGTTCAGCCCCAGCATTTT | TRBJ1-5 | . | TRBD1 | TRBV20-1
CASSFQEETQYF | TGCGCCAGCAGCTTCCAGGAAGAGACCCAGTACTTC | TRBJ2-5 | . | . | TRBV5-1
CASSFRGTIYF | TGTGCCAGCAGCTTCCGGGGCACCATATATTTT | TRBJ1-3 | . | . | TRBV5-8
CASSPGLIYEQYF | TGTGCCAGCTCTCCTGGACTTATCTACGAGCAGTACTTC | TRBJ2-7 | . | . | TRBV18
CATTTGGSYGYTF | TGTGCCACAACTACAGGGGGATCGTATGGCTACACCTTC | TRBJ1-2 | . | TRBD1 | TRBV10-3
CASSPTTGSLNSPLHF | TGTGCCAGCTCACCAACAACGGGGTCCCTTAATTCACCCCTCCACTTT | TRBJ1-6 | . | . | TRBV18
CASSPGGGPTEAFF | TGTGCCAGCAGTCCCGGCGGGGGGCCCACTGAAGCTTTCTTT | TRBJ1-1 | few | . | TRBV9
CSASPGGSTDTQYF | TGCAGTGCCAGTCCCGGGGGAAGCACAGATACGCAGTATTTT | TRBJ2-3 | . | . | TRBV20-1
CASSLTASIYGYTF | TGCGCCAGCAGCTTGACAGCTTCAATCTATGGCTACACCTTC | TRBJ1-2 | . | . | TRBV5-1
CASSTGQEHYGYTF | TGTGCCAGCAGCACGGGACAGGAACATTATGGCTACACCTTC | TRBJ1-2 | once | . | TRBV21-1
CASSQDRFGTSGGDTQYF | TGTGCCAGCAGCCAAGATAGGTTCGGGACTAGCGGGGGAGATACGCAGTATTTT | TRBJ2-3 | . | TRBD2 | TRBV3-1/TRBV3-2
CASSSSRVETYEQYF | TGTGCCAGTAGTTCGTCCCGGGTCGAAACCTACGAGCAGTACTTC | TRBJ2-7 | . | . | TRBV19
CASTNLPGEQYF | TGTGCCAGCACTAACCTTCCGGGCGAGCAGTACTTC | TRBJ2-7 | once | . | TRBV2
CATTQGANVLTF | TGTGCCACCACACAGGGGGCCAACGTCCTGACTTTC | TRBJ2-6 | . | . | TRBV7-8
CAWTPRTGGNTGELFF | TGTGCCTGGACCCCCCGGACAGGGGGCAACACCGGGGAGCTGTTTTTT | TRBJ2-2 | few | TRBD1 | TRBV30
CASSVEAGSDRELFF | TGTGCCAGCAGCGTAGAGGCAGGTAGCGACCGGGAGCTGTTTTTT | TRBJ2-2 | . | . | TRBV9
CASLLRRGGDQPQHF | TGTGCCAGCCTCCTTCGGAGGGGAGGCGATCAGCCCCAGCATTTT | TRBJ1-5 | . | . | TRBV6-5
CASSRNRGGTEAFF | TGTGCCAGCAGTAGAAACAGGGGTGGGACTGAAGCTTTCTTT | TRBJ1-1 | . | TRBD1 | TRBV6-5
CASSQEEGRMNTEAFF | TGTGCCAGCAGCCAAGAAGAGGGCAGGATGAACACTGAAGCTTTCTTT | TRBJ1-1 | . | . | TRBV4-2
CASSLGVYTEAFF | TGTGCCAGCAGTCTAGGGGTGTACACTGAAGCTTTCTTT | TRBJ1-1 | . | . | TRBV6-5
CATRVGVAFF | TGTGCCACAAGGGTAGGGGTAGCTTTCTTT | TRBJ1-1 | . | . | TRBV24-1
CASSQGVIASSYEQYF | TGTGCCAGCAGCCAAGGGGTGATAGCGAGCTCCTACGAGCAGTACTTC | TRBJ2-7 | medium-sized | . | TRBV4-2
CASIDNPLMGNTEAFF | TGTGCCAGTATCGACAATCCACTGATGGGTAACACTGAAGCTTTCTTT | TRBJ1-1 | once | . | TRBV19
CASSLVLGPYNEQFF | TGTGCCAGCAGCTTAGTCCTGGGGCCCTACAATGAGCAGTTCTTC | TRBJ2-1 | . | . | TRBV7-2
CASSPVLGGFTGELFF | TGTGCCAGCAGCCCCGTCTTGGGGGGTTTCACCGGGGAGCTGTTTTTT | TRBJ2-2 | . | . | TRBV7-9